This entry is about one T cell receptor beta chain. These data belong to a study of blood T cell repertoires in COVID-19. Looking at the study overall: Material from acute and convalescent COVID-19 was sourced from the United States, Italy and Spain. The analysed material was cDNA or gDNA that came from T cells, B-cell-depleted T cells, or PBMCs.

Germline CDR1 reads SGHAT; CDR2 reads FQNNGV. With 0 bases removed from V and 3 bases from J, the gap between germline ends came to 10 bases. The CDR3 runs 15 residues. Original processing methods: Reference gene primer amplification yielded estimated nucleated cell counts. Sequencing used immunoSEQ multiplex PCR; TCRdb keeps in-frame clones, though not all of them. The DNA was the basis for D and trimming; V, J and clone size are from that table. This sample carries 200,000 to 250,000 clones, roughly 85% of them seen once, and the ten largest clones take under 3%. The rearrangement links TRBV11-2 to TRBJ2-3; no firm D call. The sequence was obtained from a woman in her seventies with active or convalescent COVID-19. The sample taken for sequencing was peripheral blood. CDR3: CASSLDLGNTDTQYF. In DNA, the CDR3 is TGTGCCAGCAGCTTAGATCTAGGCAATACAGATACGCAGTATTTT. The full variable domain, with the rest looked up from reference TRBV11-2 and TRBJ2-3, is EAGVAQSPRYKIIEKRQSVAFWCNPISGHATLYWYQQILGQGPKLLIQFQNNGVVDDSQLPKDRFSAERLKGVDSTLKIQPAKLEDSAVYLCASSLDLGNTDTQYFGPGTRLTVL.